This T cell receptor (beta chain) was identified during a study of OX40 agonist ivuxolimab in advanced cancers. Looking at the study overall: Patients in dose escalation had liver, melanoma, kidney or head and neck cancers.

This CDR3 has 15 residues. With 3 bases clipped from V and 7 bases from J, the junction kept 3 bases outside the gene matches. Germline CDR1 is SNHLY and CDR2 is FYNNEI. Sequenced by immunoSEQ multiplex PCR; TCRdb stores in-frame clones only, minus some. The data hold 110,000 or so clones, with approximately 90% observed a single time. Blood was sampled at baseline, cycle 4 day 1, and cycle 7 day 1. The sequences come from CD4+ or CD8+ T cells sorted from blood, collected in a trial of the OX40 agonist ivuxolimab. The rearrangement joins TRBV2 to TRBJ1-6, with TRBD1 matching over 10 bases. The receptor comes from an adult with an advanced solid tumor such as melanoma, head and neck, liver or kidney cancer. CDR3 nucleotides: TGTGCCAGCAGTGAGGACAGGGGGATAAATTCACCCCTCCACTTT. Translated, it gives CASSEDRGINSPLHF.